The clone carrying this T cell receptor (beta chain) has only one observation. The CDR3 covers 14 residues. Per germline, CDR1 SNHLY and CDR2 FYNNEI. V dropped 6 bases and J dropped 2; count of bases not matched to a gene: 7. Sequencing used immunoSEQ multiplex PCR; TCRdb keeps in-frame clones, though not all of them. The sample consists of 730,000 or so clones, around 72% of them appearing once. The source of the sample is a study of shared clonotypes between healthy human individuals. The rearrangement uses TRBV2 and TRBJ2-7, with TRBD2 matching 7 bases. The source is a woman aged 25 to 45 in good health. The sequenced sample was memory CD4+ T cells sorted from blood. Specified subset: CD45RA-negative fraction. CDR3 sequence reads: CASRSASGPYEQYF. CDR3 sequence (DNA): TGTGCCAGCAGATCCGCTAGCGGACCCTACGAGCAGTACTTC.